Listed below are T cell receptor beta chains from one sample, sequenced in a study of CD8 T cells in ankylosing spondylitis. TCRdb passed the 5' RACE reads through MiXCR, listing each CDR3 protein once. The sample consists of around 220,000 distinct CDR3 sequences, roughly 18% of them appearing once. The sample was blood, either unsorted or a sorted T cell fraction (not recorded which). The origin of the receptors is a male donor with ankylosing spondylitis. CDR3s leave out the opening cysteine and the closing phenylalanine or tryptophan.

V gene	CDR3 protein
TRBV4-1	ASSQEGGSLNNEQF
TRBV2	ASTPQTIPEQY
TRBV4-3	ASSQDQDLTLRGYT
TRBV4-1	ASSQVLKGPAMYGYT
TRBV6-1	ASSSDSGGSLGEQY
TRBV19	ASSPGQGDVEQY
TRBV4-1	ASSQIAGPLDEQY
TRBV4-2	ASSQEGGGVQPQH
TRBV20-1	SARAGGSYEQY
TRBV7-8	ASSPLGAGDHNEQF
TRBV29-1	SVEVAGPRVGEKLF
TRBV29-1	SVVWGGGHYEQY
TRBV11-2	ASSLDRGVWTDTQY
TRBV20-1	SAPKGTGNGLQETQY
TRBV9	ASSVEAQETQY
TRBV11-2	ASSLVRASGGALFKTDTQY
TRBV10-2	ASSEDRHLYGYT
TRBV7-3	ASSLTTDTGELF
TRBV2	AISPYGSREVGNQPQH
TRBV11-2	ASSLGQGGQAQVVTQY
TRBV6-4	ASSDPQSTYEQY
TRBV6-2/TRBV6-3	ASSLAEPTYNEQF
TRBV18	ASSPERKESGGSYYNEQF
TRBV19	ASNGGGAEAF
TRBV29-1	SVESPGFNEQF
TRBV7-2	ASGIDRDHYEQY
TRBV12-3/TRBV12-4	ATRAGDHYGYT